This T cell receptor beta chain was recovered during a study of blood T cells in healthy people across ages. This CDR3 has 15 residues. V shed 5 bases, J shed 4 bases, and the junction held 10 bases outside the gene matches. CDR1 is SGHRS and CDR2 is YFSETQ in the germline V gene. Next came a second PCR, run for roughly 6 to 11 cycles, which used a sample-barcoded 5' primer along with a J-beta primer mix. TCRdb recomputed calls from the 5' RACE reads with MiXCR, one row per CDR3 protein. The table includes about 1.4 million distinct CDR3 sequences, around 59% detected once. The receptor comes from a man between 18 and 29 years old in good health. Specimen: blood. This chain joins TRBV5-1 and TRBJ2-7, with 9 bases identical to TRBD1. The CDR3 sequence: CASRPGQGRIYEQYF. In DNA, the CDR3 is TGCGCCAGCAGACCGGGACAGGGAAGGATTTACGAGCAGTACTTC.